The 9 T cell receptor beta chains listed next were all sequenced from one sample in a study of shared clonotypes between healthy human individuals. Repertoires were generated with immunoSEQ multiplex PCR, while TCRdb's copy carries only in-frame clones and drops some. The table shows 2 million to 2.5 million clones, with approximately 95% occurring only once. The sample comprised naive CD4+ T cells sorted from blood. Indicated subset: CD45RA+ positively selected. The receptor set was obtained from a man between 18 and 29 years old in good health.

The chain couples TRBV2 to TRBJ2-7; the D gene is possibly TRBD1 (5 bases). CDR3 length equals 14 residues. CDR1 and CDR2 from the germline V gene are SNHLY and FYNNEI. V shed 2 bases and J shed 5 bases, with 13 bases lying between them. The CDR3 loop reads CASSERQGGDEQYF. DNA of the CDR3: TGTGCCAGCAGTGAACGCCAGGGTGGTGACGAGCAGTACTTC.

The rearrangement links TRBV19 to TRBJ1-2; weak D call: TRBD1 (5 bases). The CDR3 is made up of 15 amino acids. The germline V gene encodes CDR1 LNHDA and CDR2 SQIVND (reference sequence). Between the trimmed V and J ends, which lost 3 bases and 7 bases, there was a span of 18 bases. The CDR3 sequence is CASSIMTEPGVGYTF. DNA of the CDR3: TGTGCCAGTAGTATCATGACAGAGCCGGGGGTTGGCTACACCTTC.

The chain carries TRBV27 and TRBJ2-5; 12 bases are a match to TRBD2. Trimming removed 2 bases from V and 7 bases from J; junction bases left unmatched: 5. The CDR3 is 15 residues long. Looked up from germline, CDR1 is MNHEY and CDR2 is SMNVEV (reference sequence). This CDR3 reads CASSLRTSGAGTQYF. The CDR3 DNA reads TGTGCCAGCAGTTTAAGGACTAGCGGGGCCGGGACCCAGTACTTC.

This rearrangement joins TRBV10-2 to TRBJ2-3; 8 bases agree with TRBD2. Trimming at V came to 0 bases and at J to 3 bases, leaving 5 bases not matched to a gene. The CDR3 covers 16 residues. Germline V gene lookup returns CDR1 WSHSY and CDR2 SAAADI. CDR3 DNA sequence: TGCGCCAGCAGTGAGTCTCGGGAGGGCGGTACAGATACGCAGTATTTT. Protein: CASSESREGGTDTQYF.

On this clone itself: The junction departs from germline at one end; a sequencing error may be responsible. The V gene is TRBV5-1, the J gene TRBJ1-3, with D maybe TRBD1 (5 bases). CDR1 SGHRS and CDR2 YFSETQ come from the germline V gene. The CDR3 loop spans 16 amino acids. The CDR3: CASTLTGLGPGNTIYF. The CDR3 bases are TGCGCCAGCACCTTGACTGGACTGGGGCCTGGAAACACCATATATTTT.

The chain combines TRBV2 with TRBJ2-5; D is unclear. Trimming removed 3 bases from V and 5 bases from J, with 7 bases in between. CDR3 size: 12 residues. Germline V gene data show CDR1 as SNHLY and CDR2 as FYNNEI. The CDR3 coding sequence is TGTGCCAGCAGTGAGAGCGATGAGACCCAGTACTTC. Residues: CASSESDETQYF.

The J gene is TRBJ2-7, the V gene TRBV19, with D hard to call. V was shortened by 6 bases and J by 0 bases, with 15 bases between the two germline ends. In germline, CDR1 is LNHDA, CDR2 SQIVND (reference sequence). The CDR3 sequence is 15 residues long. CDR3: CASSIRAPNSYEQYF. The CDR3 DNA reads as TGTGCCAGTAGCATCCGGGCCCCTAACTCCTACGAGCAGTACTTC.

This chain uses TRBV5-1 with TRBJ1-3; 8 bases fit TRBD1. CDR3 length: 15 amino acids. The V gene end was trimmed by 2 bases and the J gene end by 2 bases; junction bases not matched to a gene: 3. Germline V lookup: CDR1 SGHRS, CDR2 YFSETQ. The CDR3 reads CASSFTGGAGNTIYF. CDR3 nucleotides: TGCGCCAGCAGCTTTACAGGGGGAGCTGGAAACACCATATATTTT.

The chain employs TRBV7-2 and TRBJ1-2; 7 bases align to TRBD1. The CDR3 consists of 13 residues. V dropped 0 bases and J dropped 8; count of bases not matched to a gene: 3. Germline V gene lookup returns CDR1 SGHTA and CDR2 FQGNSA. The CDR3 bases are TGTGCCAGCAGCTTAGCCACAGGGGTAGGCTACACCTTC. The encoded protein is CASSLATGVGYTF.